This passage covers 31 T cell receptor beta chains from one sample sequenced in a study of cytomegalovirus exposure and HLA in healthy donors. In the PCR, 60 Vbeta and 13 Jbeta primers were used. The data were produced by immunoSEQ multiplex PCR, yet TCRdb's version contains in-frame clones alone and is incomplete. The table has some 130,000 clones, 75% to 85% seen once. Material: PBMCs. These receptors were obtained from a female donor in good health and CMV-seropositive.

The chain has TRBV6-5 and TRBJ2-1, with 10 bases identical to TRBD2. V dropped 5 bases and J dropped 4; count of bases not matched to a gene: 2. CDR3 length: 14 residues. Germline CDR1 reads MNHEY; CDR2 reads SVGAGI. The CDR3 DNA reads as TGTGCCAGCAGTCGGACTAGCGGATACAATGAGCAGTTCTTC. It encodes CASSRTSGYNEQFF.

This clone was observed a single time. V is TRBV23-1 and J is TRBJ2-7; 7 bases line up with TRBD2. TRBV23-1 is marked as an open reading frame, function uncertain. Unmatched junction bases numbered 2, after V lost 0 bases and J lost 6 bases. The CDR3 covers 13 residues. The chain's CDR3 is CASSQSGGCEQYF. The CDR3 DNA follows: TGCGCCAGCAGTCAATCGGGGGGGTGCGAGCAGTACTTC.

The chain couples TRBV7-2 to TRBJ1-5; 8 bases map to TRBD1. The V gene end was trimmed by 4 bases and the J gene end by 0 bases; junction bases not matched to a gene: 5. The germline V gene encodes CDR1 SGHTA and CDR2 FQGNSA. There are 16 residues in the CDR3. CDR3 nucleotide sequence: TGTGCCAGCAGCTCGACAGGGGCCTCTAGCAATCAGCCCCAGCATTTT. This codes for CASSSTGASSNQPQHF.

The chain's CDR3 is CASSDLGLGRVAKNIQYF. CDR3 DNA sequence: TGTGCCAGCAGTGATTTAGGGTTGGGGAGGGTAGCCAAAAACATTCAGTACTTC. This rearrangement joins TRBV6-1 to TRBJ2-4, with 7 bases aligning to TRBD2. Trimming at V came to 3 bases and at J to 0 bases, leaving 11 bases not matched to a gene. CDR1 and CDR2 (germline): MNHNS, SASEGT. This CDR3 is built from 18 residues.

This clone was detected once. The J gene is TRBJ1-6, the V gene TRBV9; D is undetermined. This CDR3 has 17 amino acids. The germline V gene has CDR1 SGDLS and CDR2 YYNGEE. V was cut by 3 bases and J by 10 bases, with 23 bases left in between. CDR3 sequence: CASSATRVPPVNSPLHF. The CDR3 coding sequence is TGTGCCAGCAGCGCGACTAGGGTACCGCCGGTCAACTCACCCCTCCACTTT.

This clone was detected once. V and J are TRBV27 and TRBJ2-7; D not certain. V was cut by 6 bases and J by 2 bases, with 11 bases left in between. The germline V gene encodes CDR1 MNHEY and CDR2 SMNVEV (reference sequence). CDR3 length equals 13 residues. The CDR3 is CASSQLGAYEQYF. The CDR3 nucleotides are TGTGCCAGCAGCCAGCTTGGAGCCTACGAGCAGTACTTC.

CDR3 residues: CASKGGEIRGYTF. In nucleotides, the CDR3 is TGTGCCAGCAAGGGAGGTGAAATCAGAGGCTACACCTTC. The rearrangement links TRBV6-5 to TRBJ1-2; D not certain. There are 13 residues in the CDR3. Trimming pared 7 bases from V and 8 bases from J, leaving 17 bases between. Germline lookup yields CDR1 MNHEY and CDR2 SVGAGI.

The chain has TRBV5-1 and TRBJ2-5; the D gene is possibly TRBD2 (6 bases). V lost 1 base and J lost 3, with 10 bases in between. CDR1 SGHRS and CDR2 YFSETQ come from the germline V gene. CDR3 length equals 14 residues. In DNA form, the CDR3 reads TGCGCCAGCAGCTTGATCGGAGGGGAAGAGACCCAGTACTTC. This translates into CASSLIGGEETQYF.

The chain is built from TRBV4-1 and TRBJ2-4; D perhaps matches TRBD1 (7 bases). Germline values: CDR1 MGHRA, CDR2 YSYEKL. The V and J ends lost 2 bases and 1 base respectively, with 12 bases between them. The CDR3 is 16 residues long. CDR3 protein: CASSQPRGEAKNIQYF. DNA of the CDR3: TGCGCCAGCAGCCAACCCAGGGGGGAGGCCAAAAACATTCAGTACTTC.

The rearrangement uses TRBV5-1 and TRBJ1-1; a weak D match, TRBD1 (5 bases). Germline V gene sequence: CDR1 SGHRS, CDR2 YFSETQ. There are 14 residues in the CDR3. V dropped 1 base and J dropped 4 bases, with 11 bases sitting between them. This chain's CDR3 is CASSLSGQGTEAFF. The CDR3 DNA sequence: TGCGCCAGCAGCTTGTCGGGTCAGGGCACTGAAGCTTTCTTT.

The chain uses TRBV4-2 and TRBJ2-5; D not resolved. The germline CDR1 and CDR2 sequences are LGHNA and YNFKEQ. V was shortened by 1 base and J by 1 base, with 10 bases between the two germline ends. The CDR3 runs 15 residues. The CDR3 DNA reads TGTGCCAGCAGCCAAGGAGAGTCATTCCAAGAGACCCAGTACTTC. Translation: CASSQGESFQETQYF.

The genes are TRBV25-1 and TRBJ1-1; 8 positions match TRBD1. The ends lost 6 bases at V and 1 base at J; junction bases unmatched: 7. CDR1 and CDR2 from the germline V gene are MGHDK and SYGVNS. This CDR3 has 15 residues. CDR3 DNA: TGTGCCAGCAGGACCTGGACAGGGACGAACACTGAAGCTTTCTTT. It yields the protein CASRTWTGTNTEAFF.

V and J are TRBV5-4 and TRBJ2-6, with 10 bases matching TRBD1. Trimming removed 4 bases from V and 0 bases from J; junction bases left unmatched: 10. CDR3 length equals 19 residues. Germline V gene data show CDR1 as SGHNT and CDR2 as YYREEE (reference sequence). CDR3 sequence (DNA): TGTGCCAGCAGCCCCAAACCGGGACAGGGGCTCTCTGGGGCCAACGTCCTGACTTTC. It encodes CASSPKPGQGLSGANVLTF.

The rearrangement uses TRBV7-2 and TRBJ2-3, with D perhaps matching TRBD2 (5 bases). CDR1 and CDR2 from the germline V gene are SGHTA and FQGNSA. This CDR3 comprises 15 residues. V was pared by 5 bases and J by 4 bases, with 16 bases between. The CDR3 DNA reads TGTGCCAGCAGCCCCTCTCGGGATCAGTCAGATACGCAGTATTTT. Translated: CASSPSRDQSDTQYF.

CDR3 in DNA: TGTGCCAGCAGCTTGGCAGGGGGACAGGGCCAAATTGAAGCTTTCTTT. Protein sequence: CASSLAGGQGQIEAFF. V gene TRBV5-4 combines with J gene TRBJ1-1; TRBD1 matches at 9 bases. Germline trimming cut 0 bases from V and 7 bases from J; bases unmatched to any gene: 10. Germline values: CDR1 SGHNT, CDR2 YYREEE (reference sequence). This CDR3 is 16 amino acids long.

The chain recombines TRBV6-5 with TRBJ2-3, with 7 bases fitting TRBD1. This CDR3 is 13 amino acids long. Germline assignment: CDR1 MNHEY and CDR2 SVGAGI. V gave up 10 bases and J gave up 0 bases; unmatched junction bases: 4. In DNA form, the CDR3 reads TGTGCCACCATACAGGGGAGCACAGATACGCAGTATTTT. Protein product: CATIQGSTDTQYF.

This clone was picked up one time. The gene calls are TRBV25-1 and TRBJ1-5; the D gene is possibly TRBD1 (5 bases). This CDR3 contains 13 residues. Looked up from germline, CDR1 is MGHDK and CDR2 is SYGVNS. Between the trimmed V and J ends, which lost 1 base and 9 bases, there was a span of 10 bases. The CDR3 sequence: CASSELGVSPQHF. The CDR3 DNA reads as TGTGCCAGCAGTGAATTAGGGGTATCGCCCCAGCATTTT.

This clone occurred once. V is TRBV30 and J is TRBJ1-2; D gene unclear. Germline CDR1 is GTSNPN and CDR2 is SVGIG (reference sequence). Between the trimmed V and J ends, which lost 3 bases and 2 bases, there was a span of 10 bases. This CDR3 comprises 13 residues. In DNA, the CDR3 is TGTGCCTGGAGCGTAGACAACAACTATGGCTACACCTTC. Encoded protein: CAWSVDNNYGYTF.

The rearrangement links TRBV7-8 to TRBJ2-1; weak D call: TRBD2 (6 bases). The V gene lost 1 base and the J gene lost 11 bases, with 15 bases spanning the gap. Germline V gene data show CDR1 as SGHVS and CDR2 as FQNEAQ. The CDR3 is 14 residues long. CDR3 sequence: CASSLGTTNRQQFF. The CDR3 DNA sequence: TGTGCCAGCAGCTTAGGGACTACCAACCGTCAGCAGTTCTTC.

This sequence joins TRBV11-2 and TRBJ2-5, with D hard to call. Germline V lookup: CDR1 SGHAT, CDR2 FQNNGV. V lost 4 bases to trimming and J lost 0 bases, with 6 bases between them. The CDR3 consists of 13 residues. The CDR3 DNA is TGTGCCAGCAGCTCGAGAAACCAAGAGACCCAGTACTTC. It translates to CASSSRNQETQYF.

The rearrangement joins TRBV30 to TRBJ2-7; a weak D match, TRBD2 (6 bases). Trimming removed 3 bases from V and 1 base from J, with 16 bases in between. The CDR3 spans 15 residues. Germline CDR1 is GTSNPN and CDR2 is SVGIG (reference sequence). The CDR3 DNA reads TGTGCCTGGAGGGACGGGAGAGCCGGGTCCTACGAGCAGTACTTC. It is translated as CAWRDGRAGSYEQYF.

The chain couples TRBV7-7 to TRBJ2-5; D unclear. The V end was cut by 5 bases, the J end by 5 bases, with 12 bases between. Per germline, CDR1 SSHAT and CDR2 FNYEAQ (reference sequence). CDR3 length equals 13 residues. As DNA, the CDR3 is TGTGCCAGCAGCCCACAGTCCGCGGAGACCCAGTACTTC. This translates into CASSPQSAETQYF.

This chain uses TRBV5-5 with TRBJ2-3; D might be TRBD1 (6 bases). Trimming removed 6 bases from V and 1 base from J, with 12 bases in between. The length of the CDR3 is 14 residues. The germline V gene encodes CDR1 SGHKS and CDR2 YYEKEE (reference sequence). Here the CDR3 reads CASKSRGGTDTQYF. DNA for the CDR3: TGTGCCAGCAAGAGCAGGGGTGGCACAGATACGCAGTATTTT.

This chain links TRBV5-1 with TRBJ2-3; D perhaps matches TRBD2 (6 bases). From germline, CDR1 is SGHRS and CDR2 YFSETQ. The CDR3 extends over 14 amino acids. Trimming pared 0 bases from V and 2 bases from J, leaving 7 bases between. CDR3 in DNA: TGCGCCAGCAGCTTGGGCGGGACCACAGATACGCAGTATTTT. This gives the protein CASSLGGTTDTQYF.

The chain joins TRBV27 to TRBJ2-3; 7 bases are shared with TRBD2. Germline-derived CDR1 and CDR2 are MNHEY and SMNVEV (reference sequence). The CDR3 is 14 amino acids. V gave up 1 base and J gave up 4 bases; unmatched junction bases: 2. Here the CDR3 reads CASSLWTRSDTQYF. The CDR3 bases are TGTGCCAGCAGTTTATGGACTAGATCAGATACGCAGTATTTT.

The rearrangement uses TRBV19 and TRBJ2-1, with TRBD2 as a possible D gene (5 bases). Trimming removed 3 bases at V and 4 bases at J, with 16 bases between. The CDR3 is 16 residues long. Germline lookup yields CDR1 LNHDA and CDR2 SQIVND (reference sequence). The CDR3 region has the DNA TGTGCCAGTAGTATGGGCCCAGGACTGGATTACAATGAGCAGTTCTTC. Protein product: CASSMGPGLDYNEQFF.

The CDR3 region has the DNA TGTGCCAGCAGCGTAAGCGGTGGTTACACCGGGGAGCTGTTTTTT. Translating gives CASSVSGGYTGELFF. The rearrangement uses TRBV9 and TRBJ2-2, with D possibly matching TRBD2 (5 bases). V was clipped by 1 base and J by 3 bases, with 10 bases between them. Germline V gene sequence: CDR1 SGDLS, CDR2 YYNGEE. The CDR3 has 15 amino acids.

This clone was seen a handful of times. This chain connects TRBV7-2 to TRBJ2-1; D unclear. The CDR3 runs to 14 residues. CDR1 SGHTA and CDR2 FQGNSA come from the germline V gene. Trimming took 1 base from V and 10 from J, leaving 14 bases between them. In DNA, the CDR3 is TGTGCCAGCAGCTTAGTCTCGTCTAGAGGCGAGCAGTTCTTC. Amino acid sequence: CASSLVSSRGEQFF.

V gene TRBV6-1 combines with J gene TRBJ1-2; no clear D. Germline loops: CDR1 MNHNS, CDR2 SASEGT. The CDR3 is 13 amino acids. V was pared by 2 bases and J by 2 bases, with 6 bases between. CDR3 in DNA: TGTGCCAGCAGTGAAAAACAGAACTATGGCTACACCTTC. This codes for CASSEKQNYGYTF.

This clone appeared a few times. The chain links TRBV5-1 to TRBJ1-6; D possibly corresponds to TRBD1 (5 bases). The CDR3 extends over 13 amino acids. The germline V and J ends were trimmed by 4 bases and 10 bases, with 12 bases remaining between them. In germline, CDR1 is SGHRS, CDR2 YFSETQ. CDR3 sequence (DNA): TGCGCCAGCAGCCCCGGGAGGGACTCACCCCTCCACTTT. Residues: CASSPGRDSPLHF.

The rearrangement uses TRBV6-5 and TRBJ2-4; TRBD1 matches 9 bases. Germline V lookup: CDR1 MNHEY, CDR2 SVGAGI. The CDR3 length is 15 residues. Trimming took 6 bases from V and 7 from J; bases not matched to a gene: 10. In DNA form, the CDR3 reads TGTGCCAGCAGCGCAAGGACAGGGGATGAGAACATTCAGTACTTC. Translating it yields CASSARTGDENIQYF.